This T cell receptor beta chain was sequenced in a study of T-cell memory formation after mild COVID-19. Findings of the study overall: SARS-CoV-2 specificity of second-wave clones peaking day 37 was unconfirmed.

With regard to this clonotype: Its antigen remains unknown.

Per the germline V gene, CDR1 is SGHDN and CDR2 is FVKESK. J was trimmed by 4 bases and V by 0 bases; bases with no gene match: 6. The CDR3 totals 16 residues. Barcoded TCR alpha and TCR beta cDNA libraries with UMIs came from 5'RACE using constant-segment primers. TCRdb fed the 5' RACE reads into MiXCR, producing one record per CDR3 protein. The sample yields 300,000 to 400,000 distinct CDR3 sequences, over 20% seen once. This TCR derives from an adult woman who had mild COVID-19 (a few samples of this study predate the infection). Cell type and time point are not known. The J gene is TRBJ2-1, the V gene TRBV14; 7 nucleotides match TRBD1. The sample consisted of PBMCs or a T cell subset sorted from them (not recorded which). This CDR3 reads CASSQDMGRGYNEQFF. The CDR3 region has the DNA TGTGCCAGCAGCCAAGATATGGGCAGGGGGTACAATGAGCAGTTCTTC.